The rows below give T cell receptor beta chains drawn from one sample of a study of vaccination effects on CD4 cells after COVID-19. Using immunoSEQ multiplex PCR, the repertoire was profiled, and TCRdb retains in-frame clones only, with some absent. The data show 25,000 to 30,000 clones, 80% seen once. These receptors lack a known antigen. Sequences were derived from CD4+ T cells from PBMCs cultured with SARS-CoV-2 spike peptides, sampled after COVID-19 vaccination. The receptors come from a human donor who received a COVID-19 vaccine. Some clones in this sample may be carry-over from other donors' samples. Both conserved end residues are trimmed from each CDR3. Some rows mark clone size as missing; the rest say once, few, many or name a class of expanded clone.

clone size	V gene	J gene	CDR3 protein
NA	TRBV7-9	TRBJ1-6	ASSLDRDSGSPLH
once	TRBV3-1/TRBV3-2	TRBJ2-5	ASSQDSSQETQY
NA	TRBV5-1	TRBJ2-3	ASSLVGGLTDTQY
NA	TRBV5-1	TRBJ2-1	ASSRQGQGDGQQF
NA	TRBV19	TRBJ2-5	ASRLGRGMETQY
few	TRBV27	TRBJ2-1	ASYSIRDSKSGEQF
NA	TRBV9	TRBJ2-2	ASRVGGTGNTGELF
NA	TRBV30	TRBJ1-4	AWNSDRAGTNEKLF
NA	TRBV11-2	TRBJ2-1	ASSTGTSRF
NA	TRBV2	TRBJ1-2	ASSDAGPGGYT
NA	TRBV7-2	TRBJ1-1	ASSLVLGRRVNTEAF
NA	TRBV27	TRBJ1-1	ASRERNTEAF